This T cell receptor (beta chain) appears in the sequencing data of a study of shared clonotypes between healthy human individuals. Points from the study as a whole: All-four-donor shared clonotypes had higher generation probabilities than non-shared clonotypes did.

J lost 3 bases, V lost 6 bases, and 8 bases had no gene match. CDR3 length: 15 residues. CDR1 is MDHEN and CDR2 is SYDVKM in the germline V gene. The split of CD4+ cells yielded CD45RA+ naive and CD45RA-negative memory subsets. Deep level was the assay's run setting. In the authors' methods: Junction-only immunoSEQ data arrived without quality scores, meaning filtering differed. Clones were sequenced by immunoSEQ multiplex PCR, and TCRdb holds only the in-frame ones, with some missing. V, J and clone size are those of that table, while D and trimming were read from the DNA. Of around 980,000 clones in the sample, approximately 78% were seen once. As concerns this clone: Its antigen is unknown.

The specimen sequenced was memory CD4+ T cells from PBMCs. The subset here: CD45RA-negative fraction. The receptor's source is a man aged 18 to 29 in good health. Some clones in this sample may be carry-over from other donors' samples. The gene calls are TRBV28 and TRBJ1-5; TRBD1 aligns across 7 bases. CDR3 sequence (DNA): TGTGCCAGCAGGCTAGCCGACAGGGACAATCAGCCCCAGCATTTT. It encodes CASRLADRDNQPQHF.